This T cell receptor beta chain was recovered during a study of T cell responses to AZD1222 COVID-19 vaccine. Study-wide results and caveats: Spike regions recognized by vaccine-associated CD4 TCRs spanned the protein, led by 160-218 and 743-854. Of spike-specific TCRs, nearly half reportedly target regions left unmutated in variants. The donor group comprised mostly white British people and more females; the analysis possibly underestimated clonal diversity.

Notes on this clone: The antigen remains undetermined.

The J segment lost 5 bases and the V segment lost 4 bases, leaving 8 bases of the junction unmatched. Per germline, CDR1 MDHEN and CDR2 SYDVKM. The CDR3 has 16 residues. Some clones are missing from TCRdb's copy, which holds only in-frame ones; the method was immunoSEQ multiplex PCR. The sample contains 110,000 to 150,000 clones, about 92% of which appear only once. This specimen was peripheral blood, taken on day 0 of AZD1222 vaccination. The sequence derives from an adult in good health. This chain uses TRBV28 with TRBJ2-7; 13 positions agree with TRBD2. The CDR3 spells CASSSRLAGGLNEQYF. The DNA for the CDR3 is TGTGCCAGCAGTTCACGACTAGCGGGAGGTTTAAACGAGCAGTACTTC. The entire variable domain, with the rest obtained from reference TRBV28 and TRBJ2-7, is as follows: DVKVTQSSRYLVKRTGEKVFLECVQDMDHENMFWYRQDPGLGLRLIYFSYDVKMKEKGDIPEGYSVSREKKERFSLILESASTNQTSMYLCASSSRLAGGLNEQYFGPGTRLTVT.